These 30 T cell receptor beta chains originate from one sample sequenced in a study of T cell repertoires in cytomegalovirus infection. TCRdb re-called the reads with MiXCR, one entry per CDR3 protein. The sample includes some 700,000 distinct CDR3 sequences, 35% to 45% of them seen just once. Input material: PBMCs. The receptors here all came from a human donor in good health (CMV status not recorded). Some clones in this sample may be carry-over from other donors' samples.

As to this clonotype: At one boundary the junction diverges from the germline segment, which might be a read error. The chain joins TRBV7-6 to TRBJ2-7; TRBD1 is a possible D gene (7 bases). CDR3 size: 14 residues. Germline loops: CDR1 SGHVS, CDR2 FNYEAQ. CDR3 region: CASNLGAGGNEQYF. CDR3 sequence (DNA): TGTGCCAGCAACTTAGGCGCAGGGGGGAACGAGCAGTACTTC.

The genes are TRBV12-3 or TRBV12-4 and TRBJ1-5; possible D gene TRBD1, 5 bases. The CDR3 has 15 residues. Trimming removed 3 bases from V and 4 bases from J, with 13 bases in between. This CDR3 is CASSFRQGRNQPQHF. DNA for the CDR3: TGTGCCAGCAGTTTTCGGCAGGGAAGAAATCAGCCCCAGCATTTT.

V is TRBV7-8 and J is TRBJ2-1, with TRBD2 matching 15 bases. This CDR3 is built from 22 residues. The germline V gene has CDR1 SGHVS and CDR2 FQNEAQ. V lost 1 base, J lost 8 bases, and 21 bases stayed unmatched. The CDR3 loop is CASSLVVMGPFGTSGRLHEQFF. The CDR3 DNA sequence: TGTGCCAGCAGCTTAGTGGTCATGGGGCCGTTCGGGACTAGCGGGAGGTTACATGAGCAGTTCTTC.

CDR3 residues: CASSTGHPDTQYF. The CDR3 bases are TGTGCCAGCAGCACAGGGCACCCAGATACGCAGTATTTT. J is TRBJ2-3 and V is TRBV6-8, with D maybe TRBD1 (6 bases). Trimming cost V 6 bases and J 4 bases, with 11 bases left between them. The germline V gene encodes CDR1 MNHGY and CDR2 SAAAGT. The CDR3 spans 13 residues.

The chain is built from TRBV2 and TRBJ1-6, with a weak D call TRBD1 (6 bases). Germline CDR1 reads SNHLY; CDR2 reads FYNNEI. This CDR3 contains 14 residues. V was pared by 7 bases and J by 11 bases, with 18 bases between. The chain's CDR3 is CASTLDSGGAPLHF. The CDR3 bases are TGTGCCAGCACCCTGGACAGTGGAGGGGCACCCCTCCACTTT.

The gene calls are TRBV20-1 and TRBJ2-7, with TRBD1 as a possible D gene (6 bases). Germline loops: CDR1 DFQATT, CDR2 SNEGSKA (reference sequence). V was trimmed by 7 bases and J by 1 base, leaving 17 bases between them. This CDR3 is built from 14 residues. CDR3: CSVPLDSKSYEQYF. DNA for the CDR3: TGCAGTGTTCCCCTGGACAGCAAATCCTACGAGCAGTACTTC.

This clonotype was detected many times. The rearrangement joins TRBV7-6 to TRBJ1-6; D uncertain. Trimming pared 1 base from V and 10 bases from J, leaving 17 bases between. Germline CDR1 is SGHVS and CDR2 is FNYEAQ. This CDR3 region has 16 residues. CDR3: CASSLGGGGTGSPLHF. The CDR3 nucleotides read TGTGCCAGCAGCTTAGGAGGAGGAGGCACTGGCTCACCCCTCCACTTT.

This chain uses TRBV28 with TRBJ2-2; D unresolved. There are 13 residues in the CDR3. With 3 bases removed from V and 4 bases from J, the gap between germline ends came to 6 bases. In germline, CDR1 is MDHEN, CDR2 SYDVKM. The CDR3 DNA reads TGTGCCAGCAGTTTTCACACCACCGGGGAGCTGTTTTTT. Translated, it gives CASSFHTTGELFF. Variable domain in full (rest from reference TRBV28 and TRBJ2-2): DVKVTQSSRYLVKRTGEKVFLECVQDMDHENMFWYRQDPGLGLRLIYFSYDVKMKEKGDIPEGYSVSREKKERFSLILESASTNQTSMYLCASSFHTTGELFFGEGSRLTVL.

This clonotype appeared a few times. This sequence joins TRBV6-1 and TRBJ1-6, with D possibly TRBD1 on 5 matching bases. Germline loops: CDR1 MNHNS, CDR2 SASEGT. There are 16 residues in the CDR3. The V end lost 5 bases, the J end lost 10 bases, and 21 bases lay between the germline ends. CDR3 bases: TGTGCCAGCAGTACATTAAGGGTCCAGGGTTTGTCACCCCTCCACTTT. Its protein is CASSTLRVQGLSPLHF.

This clonotype was counted between two and nine times. J is TRBJ2-6 and V is TRBV19; TRBD1 matches 9 bases. The CDR3 extends over 20 amino acids. CDR1 is LNHDA and CDR2 is SQIVND in the germline V gene (reference sequence). V lost 6 bases and J lost 0; bases outside the gene matches: 15. CDR3 region: CASRLKLSGQGRSGANVLTF. CDR3 nucleotide sequence: TGTGCCAGTAGGTTGAAGTTATCGGGACAGGGACGCTCTGGGGCCAACGTCCTGACTTTC.

Only a few counts were recorded for this clonotype. The rearrangement uses TRBV7-2 and TRBJ1-6; 9 bases fit TRBD1. CDR3 length equals 16 residues. Germline V gene lookup returns CDR1 SGHTA and CDR2 FQGNSA. With V trimmed by 5 bases and J by 10 bases, 12 bases remained unmatched. In nucleotides, the CDR3 is TGTGCCAGCAGCCGTTCGGGCGGGACAGGGTGGTCACCCCTCCACTTT. This gives the protein CASSRSGGTGWSPLHF.

This clonotype was detected many times. The V gene is TRBV12-3 or TRBV12-4, the J gene TRBJ1-3; D unclear. Trimming pared 2 bases from V and 4 bases from J, leaving 3 bases between. This CDR3 spans 12 amino acids. DNA for the CDR3: TGTGCCAGCAGTTTAAGGGGAAACACCATATATTTT. Amino acid sequence: CASSLRGNTIYF.

As regards this clonotype: A much larger clone lies one base from this, so it may be a read error. This chain links TRBV12-3 or TRBV12-4 with TRBJ2-1, with D unclear. The CDR3 length is 14 residues. CDR3 sequence (DNA): TGTGCCAGCAGTTTAAGTGGGTTGTACAATGAGCAGGTCTTC. Translated, it gives CASSLSGLYNEQVF.

This clonotype was counted a few times. The rearrangement links TRBV5-4 to TRBJ1-5; 10 positions agree with TRBD1. With 4 bases clipped from V and 3 bases from J, the junction kept 4 bases outside the gene matches. In germline, CDR1 is SGHNT, CDR2 YYREEE (reference sequence). This CDR3 is 15 amino acids long. The CDR3 sequence is CASSLDRGDNQPQHF. The CDR3 region has the DNA TGTGCCAGCAGCCTGGACAGGGGGGACAATCAGCCCCAGCATTTT.

This sequence joins TRBV28 and TRBJ2-3; 12 nucleotides align to TRBD2. Germline V gene data show CDR1 as MDHEN and CDR2 as SYDVKM. Trimming removed 4 bases from V and 4 bases from J; junction bases left unmatched: 15. The CDR3 covers 19 residues. The chain's CDR3 is CASSSRIRLAGGLADTQYF. CDR3 DNA sequence: TGTGCCAGCAGTTCCCGAATTCGTCTAGCGGGAGGGCTCGCAGATACGCAGTATTTT.

Note on this clonotype: The CDR3 ends on some other residue instead of the conserved phenylalanine or tryptophan, so this is likely a read error. V is TRBV28 and J is TRBJ1-1; D may be TRBD1 (5 bases). The CDR3 totals 13 residues. V shed 6 bases and J shed 11 bases, with 19 bases lying between them. Germline values: CDR1 MDHEN, CDR2 SYDVKM. The CDR3 sequence: CASSPQEGVGAFL. CDR3 DNA sequence: TGTGCCAGCAGCCCTCAGGAAGGGGTTGGCGCTTTCTTG.

The sample holds one count of this clonotype. At one boundary the junction diverges from the germline segment, which might be a read error. The genes are TRBV28 and TRBJ1-4, with D tentatively TRBD1 (5 bases). The CDR3 extends over 14 amino acids. Germline CDR1 and CDR2: MDHEN and SYDVKM. The CDR3 is CASSLGGVNEKRFF. DNA for the CDR3: TGTGCCAGCAGTTTGGGGGGGGTTAATGAAAAACGGTTTTTT.

The chain links TRBV5-1 to TRBJ1-1, with D maybe TRBD1 (5 bases). V dropped 4 bases and J dropped 1 base, with 8 bases sitting between them. The CDR3 contains 13 residues. Germline CDR1 and CDR2: SGHRS and YFSETQ. In nucleotides, the CDR3 is TGCGCCAGCAGCCACGGACAGAACACTGAAGCTTTCTTT. Translated: CASSHGQNTEAFF.

The chain is built from TRBV7-9 and TRBJ2-1; possible D gene TRBD2, 5 bases. There are 13 residues in the CDR3. Per the germline V gene, CDR1 is SEHNR and CDR2 is FQNEAQ (reference sequence). V shed 8 bases and J shed 5 bases, with 13 bases lying between them. CDR3: CASLEGPDNEQFF. CDR3 DNA sequence: TGTGCCAGCCTCGAGGGCCCGGACAATGAGCAGTTCTTC.

The chain has TRBV7-8 and TRBJ1-6, with 7 bases matching TRBD1. V shed 1 base, J shed 7 bases, and the junction held 4 bases outside the gene matches. The CDR3 contains 15 residues. In germline, CDR1 is SGHVS, CDR2 FQNEAQ. This CDR3 reads CASSLVGQRNSPLHF. The DNA of the CDR3 is TGTGCCAGCAGCTTAGTGGGACAGAGAAATTCACCCCTCCACTTT.

The rearrangement uses TRBV29-1 and TRBJ1-3; D possibly corresponds to TRBD1 (6 bases). Germline V gene lookup returns CDR1 SQVTM and CDR2 ANQGSEA. This CDR3 is built from 12 residues. The ends were cut back, 5 bases at V and 14 bases at J, with 19 bases in the middle. Here the CDR3 reads CSVTPHGGRLYF. Here the CDR3 DNA reads TGCAGCGTTACCCCTCATGGGGGCCGCCTATATTTT.

Concerning this clonotype: A read error may produce the germline difference seen at one junction end. V usage is TRBV4-1 and J usage is TRBJ2-7; 10 bases fit TRBD1. Germline V lookup: CDR1 MGHRA, CDR2 YSYEKL. This CDR3 comprises 15 residues. CDR3 amino acids: CASSAHGQGGYEQYF. CDR3 coding DNA: TGTGCCAGCAGCGCGCACGGACAGGGGGGTTACGAGCAGTACTTC.

This clonotype was found many times. The CDR3, as DNA: TGTGCCAGCAGCCAAGATCCTGGGGCTAACTATGGCTACACCTTC. Protein product: CASSQDPGANYGYTF. The chain employs TRBV4-2 and TRBJ1-2; no clear D. V shed 0 bases and J shed 0 bases, with 8 bases lying between them. The CDR3 has 15 residues. Germline V gene sequence: CDR1 LGHNA, CDR2 YNFKEQ.

The table lists this clonotype with a count of one. This rearrangement joins TRBV6-2 or TRBV6-3 to TRBJ2-2, with TRBD2 matching 9 bases. The germline CDR1 and CDR2 sequences are MNHEY and SVGEGT. V was clipped by 7 bases and J by 5 bases; unmatched bases: 5. The CDR3 loop spans 14 amino acids. CDR3 bases: TGTGCCAGCATCGGAACTAGCGGGACCGGGGAGCTGTTTTTT. It encodes CASIGTSGTGELFF.

This sequence joins TRBV20-1 and TRBJ1-6, with D possibly matching TRBD1 (5 bases). The CDR3 consists of 15 residues. The germline V and J ends were trimmed by 6 bases and 4 bases, with 16 bases remaining between them. Per germline, CDR1 DFQATT and CDR2 SNEGSKA (reference sequence). Written as DNA, the CDR3 is TGCAGTGCAGACCGGGACGTAGGGTATAATTCACCCCTCCACTTT. It specifies CSADRDVGYNSPLHF.

This clonotype appeared a few times. CDR3 nucleotide sequence: TGTGCCATCAGTTCCCCGACGGTCTATGGCTACACCTTC. Protein: CAISSPTVYGYTF. The chain carries TRBV10-3 and TRBJ1-2; no definite D call. Germline CDR1 and CDR2: ENHRY and SYGVKD. The CDR3 runs to 13 residues. The V end was cut by 5 bases, the J end by 4 bases, with 11 bases between.

CDR3 nucleotides: TGTGCCAGCAGCCCGGAAGGGATAATAGCCAAAAACATTCAGTACTTC. Its protein is CASSPEGIIAKNIQYF. The rearrangement links TRBV5-4 to TRBJ2-4; D is uncertain. The V and J ends lost 4 bases and 0 bases respectively, with 14 bases between them. The CDR3 loop spans 16 amino acids. Germline CDR1 and CDR2: SGHNT and YYREEE (reference sequence).

The chain employs TRBV6-8 and TRBJ2-5; TRBD2 aligns across 12 bases. J lost 4 bases, V lost 0 bases, and 6 bases had no gene match. Germline CDR1 and CDR2: MNHGY and SAAAGT. The CDR3 covers 17 residues. The CDR3 protein is CASSYSPSGGGTETQYF. CDR3 nucleotides: TGTGCCAGCAGTTACTCTCCTAGCGGGGGGGGAACAGAGACCCAGTACTTC.

This chain joins TRBV20-1 and TRBJ1-1, with unresolved D. The CDR3 totals 16 residues. Germline CDR1 and CDR2: DFQATT and SNEGSKA (reference sequence). Trimming left V 4 bases short and J 0 bases short, with 18 bases between. For the CDR3, the DNA is TGCAGTGCTACATCGACTCGTGCCACAATGAACACTGAAGCTTTCTTT. Encoded protein: CSATSTRATMNTEAFF.

V usage is TRBV20-1 and J usage is TRBJ1-1; D gene ambiguous. The CDR3 has 14 amino acids. The germline V gene has CDR1 DFQATT and CDR2 SNEGSKA (reference sequence). V lost 3 bases and J lost 0, with 11 bases in between. The CDR3 bases are TGCAGTGCTAGTTCATTAGGTGTGAACACTGAAGCTTTCTTT. Translating gives CSASSLGVNTEAFF.